These 20 T cell receptor beta chains share one sample of origin, sequenced in a study of blood T cell repertoires in COVID-19. Assay: immunoSEQ multiplex PCR; the TCRdb copy retains only in-frame clones and omits some. The sample yields 270,000 or so clones, 85% to 90% seen once. Source material: peripheral blood. The receptors originated from a middle-aged man with acute or convalescent COVID-19.

V usage is TRBV27 and J usage is TRBJ2-7; a weak D match, TRBD1 (6 bases). Trimming left V 6 bases short and J 0 bases short, with 12 bases between. The CDR3 extends over 14 amino acids. CDR1 is MNHEY, CDR2 SMNVEV, per germline (reference sequence). The CDR3 reads CASRGATTSYEQYF. The CDR3 DNA reads as TGTGCCAGCAGGGGGGCGACTACCTCCTACGAGCAGTACTTC.

The chain uses TRBV9 and TRBJ1-1; a possible D gene is TRBD1 (5 bases). Trimming stripped 5 bases from V and 5 bases from J, with 16 bases between. This CDR3 contains 14 residues. Germline V gives CDR1 SGDLS, CDR2 YYNGEE. CDR3 protein: CASSSNIGETEAFF. The CDR3 coding sequence is TGTGCCAGCAGTTCAAATATAGGGGAAACTGAAGCTTTCTTT. The full variable domain, rest sourced from reference TRBV9 and TRBJ1-1, is DSGVTQTPKHLITATGQRVTLRCSPRSGDLSVYWYQQSLDQGLQFLIQYYNGEERAKGNILERFSAQQFPDLHSELNLSSLELGDSALYFCASSSNIGETEAFFGQGTRLTVV.

V gene TRBV5-4 combines with J gene TRBJ1-3, with D perhaps matching TRBD1 (6 bases). Germline-derived CDR1 and CDR2 are SGHNT and YYREEE (reference sequence). This CDR3 has 15 amino acids. The germline V and J ends were trimmed by 2 bases and 0 bases, with 9 bases remaining between them. CDR3 residues: CASSFDRSSGNTIYF. The CDR3, as DNA: TGTGCCAGCAGCTTCGACAGGAGCTCTGGAAACACCATATATTTT.

The chain is built from TRBV5-8 and TRBJ2-7; 12 bases are shared with TRBD1. CDR1 and CDR2 (germline): SGHTS, YDEGEE. This CDR3 comprises 18 residues. V dropped 4 bases and J dropped 5; count of bases not matched to a gene: 16. The CDR3: CASSKITSRDRGPHEQYF. CDR3 coding DNA: TGTGCCAGCAGCAAGATTACATCCCGGGACAGGGGGCCGCACGAGCAGTACTTC.

The V gene is TRBV9, the J gene TRBJ1-1; D remains ambiguous. Germline V gene lookup returns CDR1 SGDLS and CDR2 YYNGEE. Trimming left V 3 bases short and J 4 bases short, with 10 bases between. This CDR3 spans 13 amino acids. The chain's CDR3 is CASSDQAGTEAFF. The CDR3 DNA reads as TGTGCCAGCAGCGACCAGGCCGGCACTGAAGCTTTCTTT.

The genes are TRBV10-3 and TRBJ2-1, with 11 positions matching TRBD2. V shed 3 bases and J 8 bases; nucleotides not matched to a gene: 18. The CDR3 consists of 19 residues. CDR1 is ENHRY, CDR2 SYGVKD, per germline. For the CDR3, the DNA is TGTGCCATCAGTGATCCCCCCGGGACTTTAGCGGGGGGGCTATATGAGCAGTTCTTC. Protein product: CAISDPPGTLAGGLYEQFF.

The chain joins TRBV19 to TRBJ2-7, with D uncertain. Germline V gene sequence: CDR1 LNHDA, CDR2 SQIVND (reference sequence). The germline V and J ends were trimmed by 3 bases and 1 base, with 7 bases remaining between them. This CDR3 has 13 residues. As DNA, the CDR3 is TGTGCCAGTAGTATGTCCCCGTCCTACGAGCAGTACTTC. It translates to CASSMSPSYEQYF.

The chain is built from TRBV5-6 and TRBJ2-7, with D maybe TRBD1 (6 bases). The V and J ends lost 0 bases and 5 bases respectively, with 12 bases between them. Germline V gene lookup returns CDR1 SGHDT and CDR2 YYEEEE. This CDR3 is built from 14 residues. The CDR3 reads CASSLVQGTHEQYF. DNA for the CDR3: TGTGCCAGCAGCTTGGTCCAGGGGACCCACGAGCAGTACTTC.

The chain recombines TRBV2 with TRBJ2-1, with 7 bases lining up with TRBD2. The CDR3 totals 13 residues. The ends lost 8 bases at V and 5 bases at J; junction bases unmatched: 6. Germline CDR1 is SNHLY and CDR2 is FYNNEI. CDR3 nucleotide sequence: TGTGCCAGCGGGGGGAGGGAGGACAATGAGCAGTTCTTC. Protein sequence: CASGGREDNEQFF. The whole variable domain, remainder taken from reference TRBV2 and TRBJ2-1, is EPEVTQTPSHQVTQMGQEVILRCVPISNHLYFYWYRQILGQKVEFLVSFYNNEISEKSEIFDDQFSVERPDGSNFTLKIRSTKLEDSAMYFCASGGREDNEQFFGPGTRLTVL.

CDR3 in DNA: TGTGCCAGCAGCTTAGACTTCTTAACAGATACGCAGTATTTT. It specifies CASSLDFLTDTQYF. V usage is TRBV11-2 and J usage is TRBJ2-3; D not resolved. Between the trimmed V and J ends, which lost 0 bases and 3 bases, there was a span of 7 bases. Per the germline V gene, CDR1 is SGHAT and CDR2 is FQNNGV. This CDR3 has 14 amino acids.

The V call is TRBV5-1, the J call TRBJ1-2; possible D gene TRBD1, 5 bases. This CDR3 region has 14 residues. V dropped 5 bases and J dropped 8 bases, with 19 bases sitting between them. Looked up from germline, CDR1 is SGHRS and CDR2 is YFSETQ. For the CDR3, the DNA is TGCGCCAGCAGTAGGGGAGGGCTTTCGGAAGGCTACACCTTC. It is translated as CASSRGGLSEGYTF.

This clone was recorded once. The chain joins TRBV24-1 to TRBJ1-2; a possible D gene is TRBD1 (6 bases). Germline V gene data show CDR1 as KGHDR and CDR2 as SFDVKD. The CDR3 is made up of 15 amino acids. Trimming removed 9 bases from V and 2 bases from J, with 18 bases in between. CDR3 nucleotide sequence: TGTGCCACCCAACCAGGACAGACAGAAAACTATGGCTACACCTTC. Translated: CATQPGQTENYGYTF.

Details on this clone: This same CDR3 is encoded by further DNA sequences in the sample. This chain connects TRBV5-1 to TRBJ1-4; 10 nucleotides match TRBD1. Germline CDR1 and CDR2: SGHRS and YFSETQ. Trimming cost V 0 bases and J 6 bases; bases outside gene matches: 2. This CDR3 comprises 15 residues. The CDR3 sequence: CASSLAGTGDEKLFF. Written as DNA, the CDR3 is TGCGCCAGCAGCTTGGCCGGGACAGGGGATGAAAAACTGTTTTTT.

The chain couples TRBV9 to TRBJ1-1, with D maybe TRBD1 (5 bases). Germline lookup yields CDR1 SGDLS and CDR2 YYNGEE. The CDR3 is 13 residues long. Trimming shortened V by 4 bases and J by 8 bases, and 15 bases separated the two germline ends. Here the CDR3 reads CASSPWGRAEAFF. CDR3 nucleotide sequence: TGTGCCAGCAGCCCTTGGGGCAGGGCGGAAGCTTTCTTT.

The sample holds one count of this clone. The chain couples TRBV5-5 to TRBJ1-1, with D hard to call. The CDR3 covers 14 residues. Trimming left V 4 bases short and J 6 bases short, with 16 bases between. Germline CDR1 SGHKS, CDR2 YYEKEE (reference sequence). The CDR3: CASSPYPGFSEAFF. In DNA form, the CDR3 reads TGTGCCAGCAGCCCCTACCCGGGTTTCTCTGAAGCTTTCTTT.

The chain recombines TRBV2 with TRBJ2-7; maybe TRBD1 (6 bases). The germline V and J ends were trimmed by 6 bases and 2 bases, with 14 bases remaining between them. Germline CDR1 and CDR2: SNHLY and FYNNEI. This CDR3 has 14 amino acids. The CDR3 DNA is TGTGCCAGCAGGACACAGGGTCGGACCTACGAGCAGTACTTC. It translates to CASRTQGRTYEQYF.

This chain joins TRBV19 and TRBJ1-5; D is perhaps TRBD1 (6 bases). Germline V gene sequence: CDR1 LNHDA, CDR2 SQIVND (reference sequence). This CDR3 comprises 18 residues. With 8 bases removed from V and 0 bases from J, the gap between germline ends came to 23 bases. The CDR3 protein is CASEQGSGTLISNQPQHF. The CDR3 DNA reads as TGTGCCAGTGAACAAGGATCCGGGACACTTATTAGCAATCAGCCCCAGCATTTT.

This clone was seen only once. The V gene is TRBV27, the J gene TRBJ2-1, with a possible D match to TRBD1 (6 bases). The CDR3 loop spans 17 amino acids. Germline V lookup: CDR1 MNHEY, CDR2 SMNVEV (reference sequence). V lost 2 bases to trimming and J lost 0 bases, with 14 bases between them. The CDR3, as DNA: TGTGCCAGCAGTTTACGGCGAAGGGGGAGCTCCTACAATGAGCAGTTCTTC. Translation: CASSLRRRGSSYNEQFF.

This clone was observed once. This rearrangement joins TRBV6-5 to TRBJ2-7; the D gene is possibly TRBD2 (5 bases). The CDR3 loop spans 14 amino acids. V was trimmed by 6 bases and J by 2 bases, leaving 14 bases between them. Germline-derived CDR1 and CDR2 are MNHEY and SVGAGI. For the CDR3, the DNA is TGTGCCAGCAGCGGTGGAGGTCGTGCCTACGAGCAGTACTTC. Protein product: CASSGGGRAYEQYF.

This chain joins TRBV19 and TRBJ1-1, with D unresolved. Trimming stripped 3 bases from V and 1 base from J, with 12 bases between. The CDR3 has 15 amino acids. CDR1 is LNHDA and CDR2 is SQIVND in the germline V gene (reference sequence). CDR3 sequence: CASSMWWAPNTEAFF. The CDR3 DNA reads TGTGCCAGTAGTATGTGGTGGGCACCGAACACTGAAGCTTTCTTT.